These T cell receptor beta chains were read from a single sample in a study of shared clonotypes between healthy human individuals. Only in-frame clones appear in the TCRdb table, and some are missing; sequencing was by immunoSEQ multiplex PCR. The sample shows about a million clones, 77% of them seen only once. Specimen: memory CD4+ T cells from PBMCs. These receptors originate from a man aged 18 to 29 in good health. Some clones in this sample may be carry-over from other donors' samples. The CDR3 runs from the conserved cysteine through the conserved F or W. The D gene is left open where the match is weak. Part of the rows lack a size; the others show once, few, many or a class for expanded clones.

CDR3,DNA,D,V,size,J
CAWADPGRSSYNEQFF,TGTGCCTGGGCAGACCCGGGCAGGAGCTCCTACAATGAGCAGTTCTTC,NA,TRBV30,once,TRBJ2-1
CASSVGGLGSSYEQYF,TGTGCCAGCAGCGTAGGGGGACTAGGGAGCTCCTACGAGCAGTACTTC,TRBD2,TRBV9,NA,TRBJ2-7
CASSSGGNTEAFF,TGTGCCAGCAGCTCAGGGGGAAACACTGAAGCTTTCTTT,TRBD1,TRBV7-2,NA,TRBJ1-1
CASSLGLGASYEQYF,TGTGCCAGCAGCTTGGGGTTGGGGGCCTCCTACGAGCAGTACTTC,NA,TRBV7-8,NA,TRBJ2-7
CASSLGLNEKLFF,TGCGCCAGCAGCTTAGGTCTTAATGAAAAACTGTTTTTT,NA,TRBV5-1,once,TRBJ1-4
CAISELNSNAYEQYF,TGTGCCATCAGTGAGTTAAACAGTAATGCCTACGAGCAGTACTTC,NA,TRBV10-3,NA,TRBJ2-7
CASSLDGQGYLGTDTQYF,TGTGCCAGCAGCTTAGATGGACAGGGATATCTAGGCACAGATACGCAGTATTTT,TRBD1,TRBV11-2,once,TRBJ2-3
CASSLGNTEAFF,TGTGCCAGCTCTTTGGGGAACACTGAAGCTTTCTTT,NA,TRBV18,NA,TRBJ1-1
CAWSGQGGDEKLFF,TGTGCCTGGAGTGGGCAGGGCGGGGATGAAAAACTGTTTTTT,NA,TRBV30,NA,TRBJ1-4
CASSPSGTGYYNEQFF,TGTGCCAGCAGCCCCTCCGGGACAGGCTACTACAATGAGCAGTTCTTC,TRBD1,TRBV5-6,NA,TRBJ2-1
CASSLRGGKAEAFF,TGTGCCAGCAGTTTAAGAGGGGGCAAGGCTGAAGCTTTCTTT,TRBD1,TRBV28,NA,TRBJ1-1